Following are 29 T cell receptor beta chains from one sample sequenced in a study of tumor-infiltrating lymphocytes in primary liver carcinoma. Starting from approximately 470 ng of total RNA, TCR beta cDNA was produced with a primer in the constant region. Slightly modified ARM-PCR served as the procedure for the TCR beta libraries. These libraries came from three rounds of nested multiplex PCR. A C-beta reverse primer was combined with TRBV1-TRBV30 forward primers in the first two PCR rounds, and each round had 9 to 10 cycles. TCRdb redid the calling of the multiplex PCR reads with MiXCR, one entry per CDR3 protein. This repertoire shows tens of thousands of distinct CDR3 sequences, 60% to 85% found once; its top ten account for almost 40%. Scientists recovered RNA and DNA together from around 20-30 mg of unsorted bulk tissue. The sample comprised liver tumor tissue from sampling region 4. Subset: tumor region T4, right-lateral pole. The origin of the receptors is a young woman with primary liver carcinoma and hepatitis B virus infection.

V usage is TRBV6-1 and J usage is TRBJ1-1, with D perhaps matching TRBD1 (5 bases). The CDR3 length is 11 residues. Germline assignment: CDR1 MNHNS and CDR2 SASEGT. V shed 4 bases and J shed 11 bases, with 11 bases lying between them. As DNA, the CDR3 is TGTGCCAGCAGTGTCGGGGGTCTCGCTTTCTTT. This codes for CASSVGGLAFF.

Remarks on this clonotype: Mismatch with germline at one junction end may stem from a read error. The CDR3 is CVSSFRGQCNHEQYF. The CDR3 DNA is TGTGTCAGCAGTTTTAGGGGGCAGTGTAATCACGAGCAGTACTTC. The chain uses TRBV12-3 or TRBV12-4 and TRBJ2-7, with 7 positions matching TRBD1. CDR3 length equals 15 residues.

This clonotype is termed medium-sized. CDR3 nucleotides: TGTGCCATCGCTCCCCTTTACCGGGACAGGGGGGGGATGAACACTGAAGCTTTCTTT. This codes for CAIAPLYRDRGGMNTEAFF. The rearrangement uses TRBV10-3 and TRBJ1-1; 11 nucleotides agree with TRBD1. The CDR3 extends over 19 amino acids. Germline assignment: CDR1 ENHRY and CDR2 SYGVKD. After removal of 8 bases from V and 0 bases from J, the junction contained 17 bases not matched to a gene.

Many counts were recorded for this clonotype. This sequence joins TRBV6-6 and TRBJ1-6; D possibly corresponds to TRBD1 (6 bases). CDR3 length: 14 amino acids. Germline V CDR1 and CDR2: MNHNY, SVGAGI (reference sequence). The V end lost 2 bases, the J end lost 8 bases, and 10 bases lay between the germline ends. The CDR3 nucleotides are TGTGCCAGCAGTTACACAGGGATGGATTCACCCCTCCACTTT. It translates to CASSYTGMDSPLHF.

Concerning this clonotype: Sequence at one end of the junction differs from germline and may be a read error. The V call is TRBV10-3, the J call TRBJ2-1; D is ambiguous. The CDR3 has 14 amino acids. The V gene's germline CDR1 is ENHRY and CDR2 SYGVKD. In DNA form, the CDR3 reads TGTGCCATAAGTCCCACGGCGACCCTGGATGAGCAGCTCTTC. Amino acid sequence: CAISPTATLDEQLF.

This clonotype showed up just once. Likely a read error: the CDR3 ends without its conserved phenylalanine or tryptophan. The CDR3 region has the DNA TGTGCCAGCAACACCGTCGAGGGGAGAGGGAACACTGAAGCTTTCTTA. Translating it yields CASNTVEGRGNTEAFL. The chain recombines TRBV4-2 with TRBJ1-1, with D perhaps matching TRBD1 (5 bases). Germline CDR1 is LGHNA and CDR2 is YNFKEQ. This CDR3 has 16 amino acids. Trimming removed 7 bases from V and 1 base from J, with 19 bases in between.

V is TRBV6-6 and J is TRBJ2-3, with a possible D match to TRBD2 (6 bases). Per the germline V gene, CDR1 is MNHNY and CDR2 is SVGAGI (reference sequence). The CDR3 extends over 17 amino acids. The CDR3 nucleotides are TGTGCAAGTAGATACTCTTTTGGCAGCGGGTCCACAGATACGCAGTATTTT. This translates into CASRYSFGSGSTDTQYF.

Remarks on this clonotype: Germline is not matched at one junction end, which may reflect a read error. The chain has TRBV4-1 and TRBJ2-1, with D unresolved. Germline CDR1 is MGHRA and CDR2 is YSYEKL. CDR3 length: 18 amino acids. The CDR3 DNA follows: TGCGCCAGCAGCAAAGAATGGGTCCCCCAGAGCTCCTACAGCGAGCAGTTCTTC. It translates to CASSKEWVPQSSYSEQFF.

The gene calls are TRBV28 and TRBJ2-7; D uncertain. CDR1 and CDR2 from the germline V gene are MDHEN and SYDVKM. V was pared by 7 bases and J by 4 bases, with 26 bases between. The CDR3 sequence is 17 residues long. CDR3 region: CASTLPLNGWYSYEQYF. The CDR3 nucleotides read TGTGCCAGCACCCTCCCTTTGAACGGATGGTACTCATACGAGCAGTACTTC.

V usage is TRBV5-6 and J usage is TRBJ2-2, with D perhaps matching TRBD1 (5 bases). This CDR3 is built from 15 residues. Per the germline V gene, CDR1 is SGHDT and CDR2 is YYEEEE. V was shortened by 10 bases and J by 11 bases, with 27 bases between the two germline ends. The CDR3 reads CAHSLAPRVTGELFF. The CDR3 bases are TGTGCCCACAGCTTGGCACCCAGAGTCACAGGAGAGCTGTTTTTT.

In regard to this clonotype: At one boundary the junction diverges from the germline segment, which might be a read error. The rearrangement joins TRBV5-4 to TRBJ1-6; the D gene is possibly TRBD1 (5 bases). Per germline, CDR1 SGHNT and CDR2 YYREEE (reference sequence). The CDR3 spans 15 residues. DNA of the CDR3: TGTGCCAGTAGCCCAAGGGCGGGGGGTAATTCACCGCTCCACTTT. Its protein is CASSPRAGGNSPLHF.

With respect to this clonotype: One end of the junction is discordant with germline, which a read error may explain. CDR3 sequence reads: CAGSQEGLGGGPTDTQYF. Here the CDR3 DNA reads TGCGCCGGCAGCCAAGAAGGTCTAGGGGGAGGGCCAACAGATACGCAATATTTT. The rearrangement uses TRBV4-3 and TRBJ2-3, with D perhaps TRBD2 (7 bases). The V gene's germline CDR1 is LGHNA and CDR2 YSLEER. The CDR3 has 18 amino acids.

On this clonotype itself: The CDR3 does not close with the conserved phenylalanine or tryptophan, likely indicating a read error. CDR3: CASSLVPGGTDMQYL. The CDR3 DNA reads TGTGCCAGCAGCTTAGTGCCAGGAGGCACAGATATGCAGTATTTA. V is TRBV11-3 and J is TRBJ2-3, with a possible D match to TRBD2 (5 bases). The CDR3 spans 15 residues. Germline assignment: CDR1 SGHNT and CDR2 YENEEA.

CDR3 region: CAISTTAIRDEQFF. DNA for the CDR3: TGTGCCATCAGCACCACGGCGATCCGGGATGAGCAGTTCTTC. V usage is TRBV10-3 and J usage is TRBJ2-1, with D unresolved. Trimming took off 6 bases at V and 8 bases at J, with 17 bases between the two ends. CDR1 ENHRY and CDR2 SYGVKD come from the germline V gene. This CDR3 has 14 amino acids.

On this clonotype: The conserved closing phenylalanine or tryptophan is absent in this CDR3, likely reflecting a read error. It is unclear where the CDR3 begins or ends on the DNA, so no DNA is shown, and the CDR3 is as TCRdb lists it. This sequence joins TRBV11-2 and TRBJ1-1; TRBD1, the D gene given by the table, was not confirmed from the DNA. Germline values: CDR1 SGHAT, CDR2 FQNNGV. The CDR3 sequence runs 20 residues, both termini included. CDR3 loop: CASSARARGLKRWSNTEVFL.

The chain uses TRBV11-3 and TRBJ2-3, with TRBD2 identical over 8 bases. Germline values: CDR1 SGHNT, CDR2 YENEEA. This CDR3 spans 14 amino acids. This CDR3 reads CTSGLDGPTDTQYF. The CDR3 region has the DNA TGTACTAGCGGCTTAGATGGGCCCACAGATACGCAGTATTTT.

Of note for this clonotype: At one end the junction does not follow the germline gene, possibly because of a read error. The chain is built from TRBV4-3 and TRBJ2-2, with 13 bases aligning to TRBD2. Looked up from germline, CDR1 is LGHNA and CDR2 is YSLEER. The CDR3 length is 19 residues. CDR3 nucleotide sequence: TGCCCCAGCAGCGTACTAGCGGGAGGGCCACGTTCGAACACAGGGGAGCTGTTTTTT. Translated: CPSSVLAGGPRSNTGELFF.

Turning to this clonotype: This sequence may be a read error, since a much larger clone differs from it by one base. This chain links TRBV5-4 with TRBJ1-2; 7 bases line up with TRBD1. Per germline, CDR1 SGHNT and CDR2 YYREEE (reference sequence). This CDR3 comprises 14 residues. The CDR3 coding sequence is TGTGTCAGCAGCCCGGGACAGCGGAGCTATGGTTACACCTTC. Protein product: CVSSPGQRSYGYTF.

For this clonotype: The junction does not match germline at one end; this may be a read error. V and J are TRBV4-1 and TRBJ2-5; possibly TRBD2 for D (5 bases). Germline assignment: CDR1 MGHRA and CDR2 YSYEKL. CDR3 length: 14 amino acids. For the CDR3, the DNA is TGTGCCAACAACCAAGAAGAGAGGGCCGTGACCCAGTACTTC. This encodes CANNQEERAVTQYF.

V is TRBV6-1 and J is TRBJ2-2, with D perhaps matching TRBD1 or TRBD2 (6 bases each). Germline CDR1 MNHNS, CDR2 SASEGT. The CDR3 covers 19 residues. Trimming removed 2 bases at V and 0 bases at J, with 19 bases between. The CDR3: CASSETFPGGLANTGELFF. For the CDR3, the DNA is TGTGCCAGCAGTGAAACCTTTCCCGGGGGCCTCGCGAACACCGGGGAGCTGTTTTTT.

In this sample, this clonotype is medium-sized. CDR3 nucleotides: TGTGCCAGCAGCTTACCAAAAGGAAGTGGTGGGGCCAACGTCCTGACTTTC. Protein product: CASSLPKGSGGANVLTF. The V gene is TRBV5-4, the J gene TRBJ2-6; D ambiguous. Trimming cost V 2 bases and J 3 bases, with 15 bases left between them. The germline gives CDR1 SGHNT, CDR2 YYREEE (reference sequence). The CDR3 totals 17 residues.

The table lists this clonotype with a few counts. CDR3: CASSLDLAGSYNEQFF. CDR3 bases: TGTGCCAGCAGCTTAGATCTGGCAGGGAGCTACAATGAGCAGTTCTTC. The chain carries TRBV11-3 and TRBJ2-1; the D gene could be TRBD1 or TRBD2 (5 bases each). The CDR3 is 16 residues long. The V and J ends lost 0 bases and 3 bases respectively, with 12 bases between them. Germline V gene sequence: CDR1 SGHNT, CDR2 YENEEA. Full variable domain (remainder filled in from reference TRBV11-3 and TRBJ2-1): EAGVVQSPRYKIIEKKQPVAFWCNPISGHNTLYWYLQNLGQGPELLIRYENEEAVDDSQLPKDRFSAERLKGVDSTLKIQPAELGDSAVYLCASSLDLAGSYNEQFFGPGTRLTVL.

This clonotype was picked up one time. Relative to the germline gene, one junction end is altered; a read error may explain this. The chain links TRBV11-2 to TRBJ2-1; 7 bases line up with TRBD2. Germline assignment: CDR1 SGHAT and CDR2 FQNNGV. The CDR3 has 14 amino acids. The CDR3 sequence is CASSLGGRWNGQFF. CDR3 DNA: TGTGCCAGTAGCCTCGGGGGGAGGTGGAATGGGCAGTTCTTC.

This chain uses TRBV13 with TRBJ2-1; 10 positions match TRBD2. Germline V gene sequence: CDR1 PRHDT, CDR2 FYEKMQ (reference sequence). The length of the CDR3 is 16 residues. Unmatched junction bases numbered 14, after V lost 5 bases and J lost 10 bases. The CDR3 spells CASSTGTSEAFKEQFF. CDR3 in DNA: TGTGCCAGCAGCACCGGGACTAGCGAGGCATTCAAAGAGCAGTTCTTC.

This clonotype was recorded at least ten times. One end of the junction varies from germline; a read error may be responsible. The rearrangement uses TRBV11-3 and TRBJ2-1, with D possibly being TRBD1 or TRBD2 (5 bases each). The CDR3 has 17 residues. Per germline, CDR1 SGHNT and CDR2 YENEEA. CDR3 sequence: CASSLDLAGSSYSEQSF. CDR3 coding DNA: TGTGCCAGCAGCTTAGATCTGGCAGGGAGCTCCTACAGTGAGCAGTCCTTC.

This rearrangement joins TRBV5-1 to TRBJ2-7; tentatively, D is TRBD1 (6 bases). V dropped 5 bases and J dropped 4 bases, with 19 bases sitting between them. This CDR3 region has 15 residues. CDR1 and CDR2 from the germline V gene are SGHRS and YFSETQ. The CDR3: CASSFSIGDTYEQYF. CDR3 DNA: TGCGCCAGCAGTTTTTCGATAGGGGACACATACGAGCAGTACTTC.

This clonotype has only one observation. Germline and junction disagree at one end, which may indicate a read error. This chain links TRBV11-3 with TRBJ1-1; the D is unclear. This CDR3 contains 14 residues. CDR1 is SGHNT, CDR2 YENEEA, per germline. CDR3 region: CASNLKVSIAEAFF. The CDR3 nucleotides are TGTGCCAGCAACTTAAAAGTGTCGATCGCCGAAGCTTTCTTT. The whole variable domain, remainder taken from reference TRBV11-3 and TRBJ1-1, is EAGVVQSPRYKIIEKKQPVAFWCNPISGHNTLYWYLQNLGQGPELLIRYENEEAVDDSQLPKDRFSAERLKGVDSTLKIQPAELGDSAVYLCASNLKVSIAEAFFGQGTRLTVV.

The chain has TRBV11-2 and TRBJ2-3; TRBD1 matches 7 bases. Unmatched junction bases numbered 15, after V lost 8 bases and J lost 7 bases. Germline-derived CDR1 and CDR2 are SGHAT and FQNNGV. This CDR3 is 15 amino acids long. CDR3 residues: CASRTRQGRGNTQYF. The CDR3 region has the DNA TGTGCCAGCCGGACGCGACAGGGAAGGGGAAATACGCAGTATTTT.

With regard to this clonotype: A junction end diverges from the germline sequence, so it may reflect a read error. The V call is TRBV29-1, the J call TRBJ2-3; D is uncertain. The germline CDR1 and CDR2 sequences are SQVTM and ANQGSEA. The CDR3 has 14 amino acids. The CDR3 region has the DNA TGCAGCCCCCGCTCAAACAGCGTTGCAGATACTCAGTATTTT. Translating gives CSPRSNSVADTQYF.